The text below deals with one T cell receptor (beta chain). This entry is derived from a study of monozygotic twins with inflammatory bowel disease. There are 12 residues in the CDR3. TCRdb re-called the 5' RACE reads and gives one entry per CDR3 protein, without DNA. The sample table sets out more than 350,000 distinct CDR3 sequences. The V gene is TRBV12-3 or TRBV12-4, the J gene TRBJ2-1; no DNA is available, so the TRBD1 call from TCRdb remains unchecked. The clonotype was recovered from a human donor with ulcerative colitis or Crohn's disease, or a healthy co-twin of an affected twin (not recorded which). The sample taken for sequencing was blood. The CDR3 region is CASSLWQGDKFF.